The 8 T cell receptor beta chains given below trace back to one sample, sequenced in a study of Ad26.COV2.S vaccination and SARS-CoV-2 variants. The assay was immunoSEQ multiplex PCR, and TCRdb's table has in-frame clones only and misses some. The sample consists of around 450,000 clones, roughly nine tenths of them appearing once. As to treatment: some 20 received Ad26.COV2.S at low or high dose, single or two shots; about 5 received placebo; per-sample allocation not given. The investigators took samples on day 63 after the first vaccine or placebo injection. The input for sequencing was peripheral blood, taken in a trial of Ad26.COV2.S vaccine versus placebo. These TCRs come from a person between 18 and 65 years old who received the Ad26.COV2.S COVID-19 vaccine or a placebo.

This chain connects TRBV14 to TRBJ2-1; no firm D call. The germline gives CDR1 SGHDN, CDR2 FVKESK. Trimming removed 6 bases from V and 10 bases from J, with 10 bases in between. The CDR3 spans 11 residues. The CDR3 protein is CASRGAREQFF. DNA of the CDR3: TGTGCCAGCAGAGGAGCGCGCGAGCAGTTCTTC.

This clone was counted a few times. This chain connects TRBV11-3 to TRBJ1-1; 7 bases match TRBD1. Germline V CDR1 and CDR2: SGHNT, YENEEA. This CDR3 is 14 amino acids long. V dropped 4 bases and J dropped 8; count of bases not matched to a gene: 10. CDR3 DNA: TGTGCCAGCAGCTCCTCGGACAGGACGGGAGAAGCTTTCTTT. Protein sequence: CASSSSDRTGEAFF.

The count of this clone is one. The chain links TRBV9 to TRBJ2-1; 10 positions agree with TRBD2. The length of the CDR3 is 21 residues. Germline CDR1 is SGDLS and CDR2 is YYNGEE. V trimming: 2 bases; J trimming: 2 bases; junction bases outside the gene matches: 19. Here the CDR3 reads CASSVGLAGDPPVITYNEQFF. CDR3 bases: TGTGCCAGCAGCGTTGGGCTAGCGGGGGACCCCCCGGTTATTACCTACAATGAGCAGTTCTTC. Filled out from reference TRBV9 and TRBJ2-1, the complete variable domain reads DSGVTQTPKHLITATGQRVTLRCSPRSGDLSVYWYQQSLDQGLQFLIQYYNGEERAKGNILERFSAQQFPDLHSELNLSSLELGDSALYFCASSVGLAGDPPVITYNEQFFGPGTRLTVL.

The chain carries TRBV2 and TRBJ1-1; TRBD1 matches 9 bases. V was pared by 6 bases and J by 6 bases, with 11 bases of the junction left unmatched. The CDR3 consists of 15 residues. The germline V gene encodes CDR1 SNHLY and CDR2 FYNNEI. CDR3 region: CASRENPGQGPEAFF. CDR3 bases: TGTGCCAGCAGAGAGAATCCGGGACAGGGCCCTGAAGCTTTCTTT.

The J gene is TRBJ2-2, the V gene TRBV3-1 (or the pseudogene TRBV3-2); the match to TRBD2 covers 7 bases. Unmatched junction bases numbered 11, after V lost 4 bases and J lost 6 bases. CDR1 is LGHDT and CDR2 is YNNKEL in the germline V gene (reference sequence). This CDR3 region has 16 residues. CDR3 DNA: TGTGCCAGCAGCCCGGTACGACTAGCTTTCCCCGGGGAGCTGTTTTTT. Translating gives CASSPVRLAFPGELFF.

The CDR3 protein is CASSYRDSSSGNTIYF. In DNA, the CDR3 is TGCGCCAGCAGCTACCGGGACAGTAGCTCTGGAAACACCATATATTTT. V and J are TRBV5-1 and TRBJ1-3, with TRBD1 matching over 7 bases. CDR1 is SGHRS, CDR2 YFSETQ, per germline. CDR3 length equals 16 residues. V shed 3 bases and J 0 bases; nucleotides not matched to a gene: 6.

The chain links TRBV11-2 to TRBJ2-5, with a possible D match to TRBD2 (5 bases). The CDR3 is 13 amino acids. Trimming took 1 base from V and 7 from J, leaving 10 bases between them. Germline V CDR1 and CDR2: SGHAT, FQNNGV. The CDR3 is CASSLGQEATQYF. The CDR3 DNA follows: TGTGCCAGCAGCTTAGGTCAGGAGGCGACCCAGTACTTC.

The CDR3 spells CASSHGQGWVRDTGELFF. CDR3 nucleotide sequence: TGCGCCAGCAGCCACGGACAGGGTTGGGTTCGCGACACCGGGGAGCTGTTTTTT. The chain carries TRBV5-1 and TRBJ2-2; 8 bases fit TRBD1. V was pared by 4 bases and J by 3 bases, with 14 bases of the junction left unmatched. There are 18 residues in the CDR3. Germline values: CDR1 SGHRS, CDR2 YFSETQ.